This T cell receptor beta chain was documented in a study of blood T cell repertoires in COVID-19. Overall study context: Both acute and convalescent COVID-19 samples were obtained from the United States, Italy and Spain. Sources were T cells, B-cell-depleted T cells, or PBMCs; the material itself was cDNA or gDNA.

Germline CDR1 and CDR2: KGHDR and SFDVKD. J gave up 6 bases and V 4 bases, and 3 bases lay outside the gene matches. The CDR3 covers 13 residues. Original methodology: Amplifying reference gene primers gave estimates of nucleated cell counts. The protocol was immunoSEQ multiplex PCR, while the TCRdb copy is restricted to in-frame clones and leaves out a portion. The DNA gave D and trimming, while V, J and clone size come from that table. The top ten clones hold 5.4% of a sample with about 45,000 clones, around four fifths of them seen once. The V gene is TRBV24-1, the J gene TRBJ1-2, with TRBD1 matching 8 bases. The sequencing sample was made of peripheral blood. This clonotype was obtained from a man aged 45-65 years with active COVID-19. For the CDR3, the DNA is TGTGCCACCAGTGAACGGACAGGGAATGGCTACACCTTC. It specifies CATSERTGNGYTF.